Below are 17 T cell receptor beta chains sequenced from a single sample in a study of CD8 T cells in ankylosing spondylitis. Study-level points and caveats: What appeared characteristic of ankylosing spondylitis blood was a TCR beta motif of eight highly homologous variants.

These receptors' targets are unknown. One entry per CDR3 protein, called by TCRdb with MiXCR from the 5' RACE reads. The table includes around 440,000 distinct CDR3 sequences, 17% detected once. Material: blood, either unsorted or a sorted T cell fraction (not recorded which). The receptors originated from a male donor with ankylosing spondylitis.

The rearrangement joins TRBV28 to TRBJ1-2; D is unresolved. This CDR3 is 12 amino acids long. CDR1 and CDR2 from the germline V gene are MDHEN and SYDVKM. The V end lost 6 bases, the J end lost 8 bases, and 13 bases lay between the germline ends. CDR3 sequence (DNA): TGTGCCAGCAGCCCCGTCACGTGGGGCTACACCTTC. This sequence encodes CASSPVTWGYTF.

The chain couples TRBV5-6 to TRBJ1-2; 7 nucleotides align to TRBD1. From germline, CDR1 is SGHDT and CDR2 YYEEEE. CDR3 length: 13 amino acids. Trimming at V came to 4 bases and at J to 4 bases, leaving 4 bases not matched to a gene. The CDR3 sequence: CASSEDRTYGYTF. CDR3 DNA: TGTGCCAGCAGCGAGGACAGGACCTATGGCTACACCTTC.

A few counts support this clonotype. The V and J genes are TRBV7-3 and TRBJ2-6; maybe TRBD2 (5 bases). Trimming left V 2 bases short and J 2 bases short, with 19 bases between. Germline assignment: CDR1 SGHTA and CDR2 FQGTGA. This CDR3 has 19 amino acids. CDR3 amino acids: CASSLRAVTGLAGANVLTF. CDR3 DNA sequence: TGTGCCAGCAGCTTACGAGCAGTGACGGGATTGGCTGGGGCCAACGTCCTGACTTTC.

This chain links TRBV6-1 with TRBJ1-1, with TRBD1 as a possible D gene (5 bases). This CDR3 is built from 17 residues. Trimming stripped 8 bases from V and 5 bases from J, with 27 bases between. The germline CDR1 and CDR2 sequences are MNHNS and SASEGT. CDR3 region: CASSSPYRDPKGTEAFF. Written as DNA, the CDR3 is TGTGCCAGCTCCTCGCCATACCGGGACCCAAAGGGGACTGAAGCTTTCTTT.

This clonotype has just a few counts. V gene TRBV3-1 combines with J gene TRBJ1-2; a possible D gene is TRBD1 (6 bases). The V gene lost 2 bases and the J gene lost 4 bases, with 8 bases spanning the gap. CDR1 is LGHDT and CDR2 is YNNKEL in the germline V gene (reference sequence). CDR3 length equals 13 residues. In nucleotides, the CDR3 is TGTGCCAGCAGCCAACAGGGGAGCTATGGCTACACCTTC. It encodes CASSQQGSYGYTF. The full variable domain, rest sourced from reference TRBV3-1 and TRBJ1-2, is DTAVSQTPKYLVTQMGNDKSIKCEQNLGHDTMYWYKQDSKKFLKIMFSYNNKELIINETVPNRFSPKSPDKAHLNLHINSLELGDSAVYFCASSQQGSYGYTFGSGTRLTVV.

This clonotype was detected ten times or more. This chain connects TRBV29-1 to TRBJ1-2, with 9 nucleotides matching TRBD1. V lost 4 bases and J lost 7; bases outside the gene matches: 10. Germline V gene data show CDR1 as SQVTM and CDR2 as ANQGSEA. This CDR3 contains 14 residues. The CDR3 region is CSVVGDRGYFGYTF. The CDR3 bases are TGCAGCGTTGTGGGCGACAGGGGGTATTTTGGCTACACCTTC.

This clonotype was recorded a few times. V is TRBV4-2 and J is TRBJ2-4; D remains ambiguous. Per germline, CDR1 LGHNA and CDR2 YNFKEQ. The CDR3 spans 15 residues. Trimming pared 0 bases from V and 7 bases from J, leaving 13 bases between. The CDR3 is CASSQEAGPGNIQYF. The CDR3, as DNA: TGTGCCAGCAGCCAAGAGGCCGGACCTGGGAACATTCAGTACTTC.

The chain employs TRBV29-1 and TRBJ2-1; TRBD1 matches at 7 bases. CDR1 is SQVTM and CDR2 is ANQGSEA in the germline V gene. V was pared by 5 bases and J by 2 bases, with 3 bases of the junction left unmatched. The CDR3 runs to 13 residues. CDR3 in amino acids: CSVQGGAYNEQFF. In nucleotides, the CDR3 is TGCAGCGTTCAAGGGGGCGCCTACAATGAGCAGTTCTTC.

V and J are TRBV6-2 or TRBV6-3 and TRBJ2-7; 8 nucleotides align to TRBD1. The germline V gene encodes CDR1 MNHEY and CDR2 SVGEGT. The CDR3 spans 15 residues. The ends lost 6 bases at V and 3 bases at J; junction bases unmatched: 10. The CDR3 sequence is CASSRGQGRIYEQYF. CDR3 DNA: TGTGCCAGCAGCCGAGGACAGGGACGAATCTACGAGCAGTACTTC.

Many counts were recorded for this clonotype. The chain combines TRBV3-1 with TRBJ2-1; 7 nucleotides align to TRBD2. Germline V gives CDR1 LGHDT, CDR2 YNNKEL (reference sequence). Germline trimming cut 5 bases from V and 9 bases from J; bases unmatched to any gene: 7. This CDR3 is 13 amino acids long. CDR3 DNA sequence: TGTGCCAGCAGCGGACTAGAGGAGGGTGAGCAGTTCTTC. Protein: CASSGLEEGEQFF.

This clonotype has just a few counts. The chain is built from TRBV28 and TRBJ2-1; D may be TRBD2 (6 bases). Germline V lookup: CDR1 MDHEN, CDR2 SYDVKM. The CDR3 loop spans 12 amino acids. V dropped 9 bases and J dropped 6 bases, with 12 bases sitting between them. The CDR3 loop reads CASGEVINEQFF. In DNA form, the CDR3 reads TGTGCCAGTGGGGAGGTGATCAATGAGCAGTTCTTC.

This clonotype was counted between two and nine times. This sequence joins TRBV20-1 and TRBJ2-5; D unresolved. V dropped 6 bases and J dropped 4 bases, with 18 bases sitting between them. The CDR3 has 14 residues. The germline CDR1 and CDR2 sequences are DFQATT and SNEGSKA (reference sequence). The CDR3 region is CSAQRVGPGETQYF. Here the CDR3 DNA reads TGCAGTGCCCAAAGAGTCGGGCCCGGAGAGACCCAGTACTTC.

This clonotype was recorded a few times. V is TRBV28 and J is TRBJ1-6, with D perhaps matching TRBD1 (5 bases). V lost 4 bases, J lost 11 bases, and 18 bases lay in between. The CDR3 has 15 residues. Germline V gene data show CDR1 as MDHEN and CDR2 as SYDVKM. DNA for the CDR3: TGTGCCAGCAGTTCTCTGGATCAGGGCGAGACACCCCTCCACTTT. Translation gives CASSSLDQGETPLHF.

This clonotype turned up a few times. J is TRBJ2-2 and V is TRBV5-1; D possibly corresponds to TRBD2 (5 bases). The V end was cut by 7 bases, the J end by 2 bases, with 18 bases between. Germline CDR1 reads SGHRS; CDR2 reads YFSETQ. The CDR3 sequence is 16 residues long. For the CDR3, the DNA is TGCGCCAGCGCTATAGATTCGCGACTAAACACCGGGGAGCTGTTTTTT. This codes for CASAIDSRLNTGELFF.

This clonotype has at least ten counts. The chain employs TRBV29-1 and TRBJ2-5; 11 positions match TRBD1. Per the germline V gene, CDR1 is SQVTM and CDR2 is ANQGSEA. CDR3 length: 14 amino acids. The trim removed 4 bases at V and 6 bases at J, leaving 7 bases unmatched. CDR3 residues: CSVGRDRGGKTQYF. The CDR3 nucleotides read TGCAGCGTTGGGAGGGACAGGGGGGGGAAGACCCAGTACTTC. Drawing the rest from reference TRBV29-1 and TRBJ2-5, the complete variable domain is SAVISQKPSRDICQRGTSLTIQCQVDSQVTMMFWYRQQPGQSLTLIATANQGSEATYESGFVIDKFPISRPNLTFSTLTVSNMSPEDSSIYLCSVGRDRGGKTQYFGPGTRLLVL.

The rearrangement uses TRBV18 and TRBJ1-2, with a possible D match to TRBD1 (5 bases). The CDR3 consists of 14 residues. The V gene's germline CDR1 is KGHSH and CDR2 LQKENI. V lost 0 bases to trimming and J lost 10 bases, with 15 bases between them. In DNA form, the CDR3 reads TGTGCCAGCTCACCACCGAGTCCCCGGGGCTACTACACCTTC. Its protein product is CASSPPSPRGYYTF.

This clonotype has ten or more counts. The chain carries TRBV20-1 and TRBJ1-6; D unresolved. Germline assignment: CDR1 DFQATT and CDR2 SNEGSKA (reference sequence). The CDR3 runs to 13 residues. Between the trimmed V and J ends, which lost 4 bases and 8 bases, there was a span of 12 bases. This chain's CDR3 is CSATPRTDSPLHF. CDR3 bases: TGCAGTGCTACCCCTCGGACTGATTCACCCCTCCACTTT.